This TCR beta chain was sequenced for a study of radiation and T cells in renal cell carcinoma. The table came from immunoSEQ multiplex PCR; TCRdb's copy has only in-frame clones and leaves some out. The table has fewer than 200,000 clones, about 87% seen once. Time point defined: blood 4 weeks post-SBRT, at nephrectomy. This sample's treatment: 15 Gy SBRT to primary tumor, nephrectomy 4 weeks later. V was cut by 0 bases and J by 10 bases, with 15 bases left in between. Germline CDR1 reads SGHTA; CDR2 reads FQGNSA. This CDR3 has 14 residues. The source was blood, collected from a patient whose treatment included radiotherapy and nephrectomy. The V call is TRBV7-2, the J call TRBJ2-5; no firm D call. The TCR sequence derives from a woman in her forties or fifties with renal cell carcinoma. CDR3 sequence reads: CASSLAPPLPRQYF. The CDR3 DNA sequence: TGTGCCAGCAGCTTAGCCCCCCCTCTTCCGCGCCAGTACTTC.